This T cell receptor beta chain was obtained from a study of T cell responses to AZD1222 COVID-19 vaccine. The assay was immunoSEQ multiplex PCR, and TCRdb's table has in-frame clones only and misses some. The repertoire holds 85,000 to 100,000 clones, with about 89% as singletons. This clone was seen only a few times. Antigen unknown. The length of the CDR3 is 14 residues. Per germline, CDR1 SGHRS and CDR2 YFSETQ. J lost 2 bases, V lost 5 bases, and 6 bases had no gene match. Overall study results and limits: When two AZD1222 doses had been given, Spike-specific TCR breadth and depth rose. None of the repertoires were sampled until the peak T cell response had passed.

This chain links TRBV5-1 with TRBJ1-2, with 7 bases lining up with TRBD1. The sequencing here drew on peripheral blood, taken 28 days after the second AZD1222 dose. The receptor was isolated from an adult who received the AZD1222 COVID-19 vaccine. This CDR3 reads CASRDTGENYGYTF. DNA of the CDR3: TGCGCCAGCAGAGATACAGGGGAGAACTATGGCTACACCTTC.